This T cell receptor (beta chain) emerged from a study of blood T cell repertoires in COVID-19. Notes on this clone: This same CDR3 is encoded by further DNA sequences in the sample.

TCRdb's table, derived via immunoSEQ multiplex PCR, lists solely in-frame clones and lacks some. This sample has 180,000 or so clones; about 84% occur once, and the top ten carry about 20%. The CDR3 consists of 12 residues. The germline V gene has CDR1 SQVTM and CDR2 ANQGSEA. The V end lost 4 bases, the J end lost 1 base, and 8 bases lay between the germline ends. This chain connects TRBV29-1 to TRBJ2-7; D gene unclear. What was sequenced was peripheral blood. The TCR was taken from a person aged 70 to 85 with COVID-19, enrolled during active disease. DNA of the CDR3: TGCAGCGTTGCTGCAGGATCCTACGAGCAGTACTTC. Its translation: CSVAAGSYEQYF.